The clone carrying this TCR beta chain was detected a few times. The antigen remains undetermined. This CDR3 comprises 13 residues. Germline V gene lookup returns CDR1 LNHDA and CDR2 SQIVND (reference sequence). V lost 6 bases, J lost 3 bases, and 12 bases lay in between. The data were obtained in a study of CD8+CD57+ T cells in acquired aplastic anemia. For the study at large: DNA per sorted CD4+ or CD8+ sample ranged roughly 0.19 to 30 ug, averaging roughly 3.5 ug. Notes on the study in general: Statistical testing detected no significant gap in CD8+ Simpson's diversity between patients and controls. Overlapping CD8+ CDR3 repertoires of patients and controls contained 25 to 35 shared sequences.

It was genomic DNA that served as the template for profiling TCR beta VDJ and CDR3. One entry per CDR3 protein results from TCRdb running MiXCR on the reads. There are 300,000 or so distinct CDR3 sequences in the sample; around three fifths occur only once, and around 8% lies in the top ten. The sample comprised sorted CD4+, CD8+, or CD8+CD57+ T cells (not recorded which) from PBMCs. This receptor was identified in a human donor with severe aplastic anemia or a healthy control (not recorded which). This chain uses TRBV19 with TRBJ2-7; D possibly corresponds to TRBD1 (6 bases). The CDR3 protein is CASSGTSGYEQYF. The CDR3 DNA reads TGTGCCAGTAGCGGGACAAGCGGCTACGAGCAGTACTTC. The full variable domain, in which reference TRBV19 and TRBJ2-7 provide the parts outside the CDR3, is DGGITQSPKYLFRKEGQNVTLSCEQNLNHDAMYWYRQDPGQGLRLIYYSQIVNDFQKGDIAEGYSVSREKKESFPLTVTSAQKNPTAFYLCASSGTSGYEQYFGPGTRLTVT.